Shown below are 32 T cell receptor beta chains from a single sample sequenced in a study of post-analysis software for immune sequencing data. The study's findings and limits: With TRBV5-6, TRBV5-1 and TRBV20-1 included, about 5 TRBV segments were more frequent in patients than in controls.

Unique molecular identifiers tagged the TCR beta cDNA libraries. One entry per CDR3 protein results from TCRdb running MiXCR on the PCR reads. The sample consists of hundreds of thousands of distinct CDR3 sequences, less than 35% of them appearing once. Which antigens these TCRs recognize remains unknown. The sample taken for sequencing was blood. Source of these receptors: a girl under 18 with multiple sclerosis.

The chain combines TRBV11-2 with TRBJ1-1, with unresolved D. The CDR3 is 16 residues long. Per the germline V gene, CDR1 is SGHAT and CDR2 is FQNNGV. V was trimmed by 2 bases and J by 1 base, leaving 14 bases between them. CDR3 DNA sequence: TGTGCCAGCAGCTTACGATTAAGACGGGAGAACACTGAAGCTTTCTTT. It codes for CASSLRLRRENTEAFF. The complete variable domain, with remaining parts taken from reference TRBV11-2 and TRBJ1-1, reads EAGVAQSPRYKIIEKRQSVAFWCNPISGHATLYWYQQILGQGPKLLIQFQNNGVVDDSQLPKDRFSAERLKGVDSTLKIQPAKLEDSAVYLCASSLRLRRENTEAFFGQGTRLTVV.

This clonotype came up many times. In DNA form, the CDR3 reads TGTGCCAGCAGCGGCCCGGGGAGTAATGACTATGGCTACACCTTC. This sequence encodes CASSGPGSNDYGYTF. The V gene is TRBV5-6, the J gene TRBJ1-2; D not certain. V was trimmed by 4 bases and J by 3 bases, leaving 16 bases between them. The germline V gene encodes CDR1 SGHDT and CDR2 YYEEEE. CDR3 size: 15 residues.

V usage is TRBV6-6 and J usage is TRBJ1-2; 9 positions match TRBD1. The CDR3 has 16 residues. From germline, CDR1 is MNHNY and CDR2 SVGAGI (reference sequence). J lost 8 bases, V lost 0 bases, and 10 bases had no gene match. The CDR3 is CASSYSENRGRTGYTF. The DNA for the CDR3 is TGTGCCAGCAGTTACTCGGAGAACAGGGGGCGCACGGGCTACACCTTC.

At least ten counts were recorded for this clonotype. The V gene is TRBV12-3 or TRBV12-4, the J gene TRBJ2-5; 9 bases line up with TRBD1. V shed 6 bases and J 2 bases; nucleotides not matched to a gene: 7. The CDR3 covers 15 residues. This CDR3 reads CASSPRDRVQETQYF. In DNA, the CDR3 is TGTGCCAGCAGCCCCCGGGACAGGGTACAAGAGACCCAGTACTTC.

This clonotype was seen at least ten times. V and J are TRBV9 and TRBJ2-1; 7 nucleotides align to TRBD2. The trim removed 3 bases at V and 9 bases at J, leaving 3 bases unmatched. Per the germline V gene, CDR1 is SGDLS and CDR2 is YYNGEE. This CDR3 comprises 12 residues. The CDR3 sequence: CASSETSTEQFF. DNA of the CDR3: TGTGCCAGCAGCGAGACTAGCACTGAGCAGTTCTTC.

This chain links TRBV20-1 with TRBJ2-3, with D unresolved. Deletions cut 2 bases from V and 6 bases from J, with 15 bases between. This CDR3 contains 14 residues. CDR1 is DFQATT, CDR2 SNEGSKA, per germline (reference sequence). CDR3 sequence (DNA): TGCAGTGCTAGATCCCGCCTTGGGGTCGATACGCAGTATTTT. Protein sequence: CSARSRLGVDTQYF.

On this clonotype: A much larger clone lies one base from this, so it may be a read error. The chain carries TRBV7-2 and TRBJ2-6; tentatively, D is TRBD2 (6 bases). The CDR3 is 17 amino acids. Looked up from germline, CDR1 is SGHTA and CDR2 is FQGNSA. CDR3: CVSSLGGPRSGANVLTF. The CDR3 DNA sequence: TGTGTCAGCAGCTTAGGAGGGCCGAGGTCTGGGGCCAACGTCCTGACTTTC.

V and J are TRBV5-1 and TRBJ2-2; D tentatively reads TRBD1 or TRBD2 (6 bases each). The CDR3 sequence is 13 residues long. The V and J ends lost 5 bases and 4 bases respectively, with 9 bases between them. The germline V gene has CDR1 SGHRS and CDR2 YFSETQ. The CDR3 DNA reads TGCGCCAGCAGACAGGGACTCACCGGGGAGCTGTTTTTT. Encoded protein: CASRQGLTGELFF.

This clonotype showed up just once. This chain uses TRBV3-1 with TRBJ2-1, with 7 bases that match TRBD2. CDR3 length: 14 amino acids. V lost 0 bases, J lost 8 bases, and 4 bases stayed unmatched. Germline CDR1 and CDR2: LGHDT and YNNKEL (reference sequence). The CDR3 coding sequence is TGTGCCAGCAGCCAAGATCGACTAGCCGATGAGCAGTTCTTC. It encodes CASSQDRLADEQFF.

This clonotype has at least ten counts. J is TRBJ2-1 and V is TRBV7-9; the D is unclear. CDR1 is SEHNR and CDR2 is FQNEAQ in the germline V gene (reference sequence). CDR3 length: 12 residues. The V end was cut by 9 bases, the J end by 8 bases, with 14 bases between. The CDR3 loop is CASSITEYEQFF. CDR3 in DNA: TGTGCCAGTTCTATTACCGAGTATGAGCAGTTCTTC.

This chain uses TRBV6-2 or TRBV6-3 with TRBJ2-5; 8 nucleotides line up with TRBD2. The CDR3 spans 14 residues. The V segment lost 8 bases and the J segment 11 bases; nucleotides outside the gene matches: 16. Per the germline V gene, CDR1 is MNHEY and CDR2 is SVGEGT. CDR3 sequence reads: CASQPSGRHHEQYF. CDR3 DNA: TGTGCCAGCCAACCGAGCGGGAGACACCATGAGCAGTACTTC.

V usage is TRBV29-1 and J usage is TRBJ2-1; 10 bases are shared with TRBD2. Losses at the gene ends were 5 bases for V and 3 bases for J; bases not matched to a gene: 10. Per germline, CDR1 SQVTM and CDR2 ANQGSEA. The CDR3 is 16 residues long. The CDR3 sequence is CSVLLLLAGSYNEQFF. CDR3 nucleotides: TGCAGCGTTCTCCTCTTACTAGCGGGGAGCTACAATGAGCAGTTCTTC.

This clonotype has just a few counts. The gene calls are TRBV4-3 and TRBJ1-2; TRBD1 aligns across 9 bases. Per germline, CDR1 LGHNA and CDR2 YSLEER. The CDR3 runs to 13 residues. Unmatched junction bases numbered 4, after V lost 5 bases and J lost 6 bases. The CDR3 nucleotides read TGCGCCAGCAGCGCCCGGACAGGGGATGGCTACACCTTC. Translated: CASSARTGDGYTF.

This clonotype was seen more than once but under ten times. For the CDR3, the DNA is TGTGCCAGCAGCCGGCGGGGGCAGGGGGTTGGCTACACCTTC. Translating gives CASSRRGQGVGYTF. The chain uses TRBV7-2 and TRBJ1-2, with 7 bases aligning to TRBD1. Germline V lookup: CDR1 SGHTA, CDR2 FQGNSA. There are 14 residues in the CDR3. Germline trimming cut 5 bases from V and 7 bases from J; bases unmatched to any gene: 10.

This chain links TRBV21-1 with TRBJ2-3; the table's D call of TRBD1 was not tested on the DNA. TRBV21-1 is annotated as a pseudogene. The CDR3 runs 17 residues. The CDR3 nucleotides read TGTGCCACCTCACGGGACAGGGAACAGTATCTCACAGATACGCAGTATTTT. Its protein product is CATSRDREQYLTDTQYF.

The V call is TRBV20-1, the J call TRBJ2-5; D is perhaps TRBD1 (6 bases). The CDR3 has 14 amino acids. Between the trimmed V and J ends, which lost 5 bases and 2 bases, there was a span of 15 bases. Germline assignment: CDR1 DFQATT and CDR2 SNEGSKA (reference sequence). CDR3 sequence reads: CSAGVTGPQETQYF. The DNA of the CDR3 is TGCAGTGCTGGTGTCACAGGGCCTCAAGAGACCCAGTACTTC.

The genes are TRBV6-5 and TRBJ1-6, with D possibly TRBD1 on 6 matching bases. The CDR3 totals 14 residues. Germline V gene data show CDR1 as MNHEY and CDR2 as SVGAGI. Deletions cut 2 bases from V and 16 bases from J, with 18 bases between. Here the CDR3 DNA reads TGTGCCAGCAGTTACCGGCAGGGGCAGTTATCTCTCCACTTT. It codes for CASSYRQGQLSLHF.

This chain links TRBV6-1 with TRBJ2-2; D may correspond to TRBD1 or TRBD2 (6 bases each). The CDR3 consists of 13 residues. Germline V gene lookup returns CDR1 MNHNS and CDR2 SASEGT. V lost 10 bases, J lost 6 bases, and 15 bases lay in between. In nucleotides, the CDR3 is TGTGCCATCAGAAGGGGGGTCGCCGGGGAGCTGTTTTTT. It encodes CAIRRGVAGELFF.

This clonotype was seen a few times. V and J are TRBV4-3 and TRBJ2-5; the match to TRBD2 covers 11 bases. This CDR3 spans 16 amino acids. Germline assignment: CDR1 LGHNA and CDR2 YSLEER. V dropped 4 bases and J dropped 2; count of bases not matched to a gene: 6. This chain's CDR3 is CASSRRGTSGQETQYF. As DNA, the CDR3 is TGCGCCAGCAGCCGCCGGGGGACTAGCGGACAAGAGACCCAGTACTTC.

This clonotype has only a few counts. CDR3 nucleotide sequence: TGCAGTGCTAGAGCCGGGGGGACTAGCGGCATGTACGAGCAGTACTTC. Protein product: CSARAGGTSGMYEQYF. The chain uses TRBV20-1 and TRBJ2-7, with 11 nucleotides matching TRBD2. CDR1 is DFQATT and CDR2 is SNEGSKA in the germline V gene (reference sequence). This CDR3 is 16 amino acids long. With 1 base clipped from V and 4 bases from J, the junction kept 9 bases outside the gene matches.

The rearrangement uses TRBV11-2 and TRBJ2-5; no firm D call. CDR3 length: 15 amino acids. Germline CDR1 SGHAT, CDR2 FQNNGV. V was trimmed by 0 bases and J by 2 bases, leaving 10 bases between them. CDR3 in amino acids: CASSLDLVQQETQYF. DNA of the CDR3: TGTGCCAGCAGCTTAGATCTTGTACAGCAAGAGACCCAGTACTTC.

In the case of this clonotype: The conserved closing phenylalanine or tryptophan is absent in this CDR3, likely reflecting a read error. The chain is built from TRBV4-1 and TRBJ2-2, with a tentative D call TRBD1 (5 bases). Germline values: CDR1 MGHRA, CDR2 YSYEKL. This CDR3 has 14 amino acids. V lost 3 bases to trimming and J lost 7 bases, with 12 bases between them. The CDR3 sequence is CASSQDLGVGELFV. In nucleotides, the CDR3 is TGCGCCAGCAGCCAGGATTTAGGGGTCGGGGAGCTGTTTGTT.

This clonotype has a handful of counts. The rearrangement uses TRBV12-3 or TRBV12-4 and TRBJ2-7, with a weak D call TRBD2 (6 bases). The CDR3 runs 12 residues. Trimming pared 5 bases from V and 5 bases from J, leaving 10 bases between. Here the CDR3 DNA reads TGTGCCAGCAGTCCGACTAGAAACGAGCAGTACTTC. It specifies CASSPTRNEQYF.

This chain links TRBV5-5 with TRBJ1-2; 7 bases fit TRBD1. From germline, CDR1 is SGHKS and CDR2 YYEKEE (reference sequence). After removal of 4 bases from V and 5 bases from J, the junction contained 11 bases not matched to a gene. This CDR3 has 15 residues. CDR3 sequence (DNA): TGTGCCAGCAGCCGTGGACAGGCCTCCGCGTATGGCTACACCTTC. Residues: CASSRGQASAYGYTF. The full variable domain, in which reference TRBV5-5 and TRBJ1-2 provide the parts outside the CDR3, is DAGVTQSPTHLIKTRGQQVTLRCSPISGHKSVSWYQQVLGQGPQFIFQYYEKEERGRGNFPDRFSARQFPNYSSELNVNALLLGDSALYLCASSRGQASAYGYTFGSGTRLTVV.

This rearrangement joins TRBV20-1 to TRBJ2-3, with 10 nucleotides matching TRBD2. The V gene end was trimmed by 7 bases and the J gene end by 5 bases; junction bases not matched to a gene: 18. CDR3 size: 17 residues. Germline V gene sequence: CDR1 DFQATT, CDR2 SNEGSKA (reference sequence). CDR3: CSERGRASGSSEDTQYF. The CDR3 bases are TGCAGTGAGCGAGGTAGGGCTAGCGGGAGCTCGGAAGATACGCAGTATTTT.

In this sample, this clonotype turned up many times. The chain has TRBV27 and TRBJ2-3; 8 positions agree with TRBD2. The CDR3 extends over 14 amino acids. Germline lookup yields CDR1 MNHEY and CDR2 SMNVEV (reference sequence). V was pared by 2 bases and J by 6 bases, with 4 bases of the junction left unmatched. CDR3 nucleotides: TGTGCCAGCAGTTTAAGCGGGAGTCCCGATACGCAGTATTTT. Encoded protein: CASSLSGSPDTQYF.

This clonotype has only a few counts. The J gene is TRBJ2-3, the V gene TRBV6-5; D possibly matches TRBD1 or TRBD2 (5 bases each). The CDR3 contains 15 residues. Germline values: CDR1 MNHEY, CDR2 SVGAGI. V lost 0 bases, J lost 4 bases, and 11 bases lay in between. Here the CDR3 reads CASSYSGVVADTQYF. CDR3 coding DNA: TGTGCCAGCAGTTACTCGGGGGTAGTGGCAGATACGCAGTATTTT.

In its sample, this clonotype was seen a few times. This sequence joins TRBV12-3 or TRBV12-4 and TRBJ1-4; D is possibly TRBD1 (5 bases). Between the trimmed V and J ends, which lost 3 bases and 0 bases, there was a span of 11 bases. The CDR3 length is 16 residues. The CDR3 nucleotides are TGTGCCAGCAGTTTTAGACAGATAGCAACTAATGAAAAACTGTTTTTT. Its translation: CASSFRQIATNEKLFF.

This clonotype was detected a few times. This sequence joins TRBV28 and TRBJ2-5; a possible D gene is TRBD2 (5 bases). V was clipped by 7 bases and J by 4 bases, with 13 bases between them. The CDR3 is 13 residues long. CDR1 MDHEN and CDR2 SYDVKM come from the germline V gene. CDR3 loop: CASNRGYGETQYF. The CDR3 DNA reads as TGTGCCAGCAATCGAGGGTATGGAGAGACCCAGTACTTC.

With regard to this clonotype: Without the conserved terminal phenylalanine or tryptophan, this CDR3 likely stems from a read error. The V call is TRBV7-9, the J call TRBJ2-1; 12 bases fit TRBD2. Per germline, CDR1 SEHNR and CDR2 FQNEAQ (reference sequence). The CDR3 contains 16 residues. V was clipped by 5 bases and J by 4 bases; unmatched bases: 6. For the CDR3, the DNA is TGTGCCAGCAGCGCCCGGGGACTAGCGGGTTACAATGAGCAGTTCTGC. Translation: CASSARGLAGYNEQFC.

This clonotype has more than one count but fewer than ten. V usage is TRBV12-3 or TRBV12-4 and J usage is TRBJ2-7; D unresolved. V was cut by 5 bases and J by 0 bases, with 17 bases left in between. The CDR3 contains 16 residues. Here the CDR3 reads CASSLDTSHYSYEQYF. The CDR3 DNA is TGTGCCAGCAGTCTCGACACCTCTCACTACTCCTACGAGCAGTACTTC.

This clonotype was counted many times. This chain links TRBV5-6 with TRBJ2-5; D perhaps matches TRBD1 (7 bases). V was pared by 3 bases and J by 10 bases, with 19 bases between. This CDR3 has 14 residues. The germline gives CDR1 SGHDT, CDR2 YYEEEE. This CDR3 reads CASSSAGGTRDQYF. The CDR3 DNA sequence: TGTGCCAGCAGCTCGGCAGGGGGGACTCGTGACCAGTACTTC.